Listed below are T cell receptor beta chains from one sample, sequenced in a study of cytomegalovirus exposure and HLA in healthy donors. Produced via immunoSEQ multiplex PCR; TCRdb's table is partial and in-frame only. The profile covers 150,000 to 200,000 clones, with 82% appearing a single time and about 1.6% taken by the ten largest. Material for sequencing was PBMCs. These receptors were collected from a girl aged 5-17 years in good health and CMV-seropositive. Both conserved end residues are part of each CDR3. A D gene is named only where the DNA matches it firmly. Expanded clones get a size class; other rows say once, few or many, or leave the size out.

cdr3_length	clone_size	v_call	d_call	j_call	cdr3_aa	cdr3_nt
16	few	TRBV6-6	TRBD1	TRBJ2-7	CASSYGGQGSSYEQYF	TGTGCCAGCAGTTACGGAGGACAGGGGAGCTCCTACGAGCAGTACTTC
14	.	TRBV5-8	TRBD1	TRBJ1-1	CASSLGQGFTEAFF	TGTGCCAGCAGCTTGGGACAGGGATTCACTGAAGCTTTCTTT
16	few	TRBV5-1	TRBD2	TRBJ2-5	CASSLAPAGEQETQYF	TGCGCCAGCAGCTTGGCTCCAGCGGGAGAACAAGAGACCCAGTACTTC
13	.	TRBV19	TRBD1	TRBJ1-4	CASRDRGYEKLFF	TGTGCCAGTCGGGACAGGGGTTACGAAAAACTGTTTTTT
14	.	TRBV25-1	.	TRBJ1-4	CASSDGGTNEKLLF	TGTGCCAGCAGTGACGGGGGGACTAATGAAAAACTGCTTTTT
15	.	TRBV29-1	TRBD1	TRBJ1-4	CSASNVGTGVEKLFF	TGCAGCGCATCAAATGTCGGGACAGGGGTGGAAAAACTGTTTTTT
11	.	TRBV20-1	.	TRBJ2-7	CSARRVREQYF	TGCAGTGCCAGACGGGTGCGCGAGCAGTACTTC
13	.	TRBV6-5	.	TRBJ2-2	CASSPGGTGELFF	TGTGCCAGCAGTCCTGGGGGGACCGGGGAGCTGTTTTTT
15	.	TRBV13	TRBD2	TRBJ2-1	CASSLGLAGVSEQFF	TGTGCCAGCAGCTTGGGACTAGCGGGGGTATCTGAGCAGTTCTTC
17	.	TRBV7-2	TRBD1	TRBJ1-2	CASSSTGASYRPYGYTF	TGTGCCAGCAGCTCCACAGGGGCAAGTTATAGGCCGTATGGCTACACCTTC
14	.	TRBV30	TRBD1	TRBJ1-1	CAWNSQGMNTEAFF	TGTGCCTGGAACTCACAGGGGATGAACACTGAAGCTTTCTTT
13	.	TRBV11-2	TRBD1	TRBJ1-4	CASSFRQGGELFF	TGTGCCAGCAGCTTTAGACAGGGGGGGGAACTGTTTTTT
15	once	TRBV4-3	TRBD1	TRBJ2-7	CASSQGTGGYYEQYF	TGCGCCAGCAGCCAAGGGACAGGGGGCTACTACGAGCAGTACTTC
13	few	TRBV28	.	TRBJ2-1	CASSRLNGDEQFF	TGTGCCAGCAGTCGACTAAATGGGGATGAGCAGTTCTTC
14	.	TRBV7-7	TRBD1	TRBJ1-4	CASSAKYQGAKLFF	TGTGCTAGCAGTGCTAAATACCAGGGGGCAAAACTGTTTTTT
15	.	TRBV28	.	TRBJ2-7	CASSLFGQGTDEQYF	TGTGCCAGCAGCCTTTTTGGGCAGGGTACCGACGAGCAGTACTTC
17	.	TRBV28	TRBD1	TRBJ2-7	CASSLLSPTGVSYEQYF	TGTGCCAGCAGTTTATTATCGCCGACAGGGGTTAGCTACGAGCAGTACTTC
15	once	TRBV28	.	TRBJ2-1	CASSLRDRNYNEQFF	TGTGCCAGCAGCCTACGGGATAGGAACTACAATGAGCAGTTCTTC
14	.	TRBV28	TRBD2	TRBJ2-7	CASSLMAGAYEQYF	TGTGCCAGCAGTTTAATGGCGGGGGCCTACGAGCAGTACTTC
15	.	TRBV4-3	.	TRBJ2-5	CASSQWSRGGETQYF	TGCGCCAGCAGCCAATGGTCGAGGGGAGGAGAGACCCAGTACTTC
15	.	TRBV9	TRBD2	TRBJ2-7	CASSPGTSLTYEQYF	TGTGCCAGCAGCCCCGGGACTAGCCTTACCTACGAGCAGTACTTC
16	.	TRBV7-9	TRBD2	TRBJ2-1	CASSARASGAYNEQFF	TGTGCCAGCAGCGCCCGTGCTAGCGGGGCTTACAATGAGCAGTTCTTC
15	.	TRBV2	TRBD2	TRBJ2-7	CASPPRAGGSYEQYF	TGTGCCAGTCCCCCCAGGGCGGGAGGCTCCTACGAGCAGTACTTC
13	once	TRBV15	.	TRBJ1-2	CATSREQYYGYTF	TGTGCCACCAGCAGAGAACAGTACTATGGCTACACCTTC
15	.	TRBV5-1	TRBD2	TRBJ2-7	CASTVAGTRAYEQYF	TGCGCCAGCACAGTTGCCGGGACTAGAGCCTACGAGCAGTACTTC
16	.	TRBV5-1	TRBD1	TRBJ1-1	CASSARTVQGYTEAFF	TGCGCCAGCAGCGCACGAACAGTACAGGGGTACACTGAAGCTTTCTTT
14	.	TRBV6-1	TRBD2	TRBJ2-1	CASSENGRGDEQFF	TGTGCCAGCAGTGAAAACGGGAGGGGGGATGAGCAGTTCTTC
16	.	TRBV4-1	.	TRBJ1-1	CASSHRQDMQDTEAFF	TGCGCCAGCAGCCACAGACAGGACATGCAGGACACTGAAGCTTTCTTT
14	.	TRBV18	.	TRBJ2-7	CASSPPWGAYEQYF	TGTGCCAGCTCACCGCCCTGGGGGGCCTACGAGCAGTACTTC
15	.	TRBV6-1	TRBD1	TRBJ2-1	CASSVEQGNYNEQFF	TGTGCCAGCAGTGTGGAACAGGGGAATTACAATGAGCAGTTCTTC
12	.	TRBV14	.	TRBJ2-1	CASSRLYNEQFF	TGTGCCAGCAGCCGTTTATACAATGAGCAGTTCTTC
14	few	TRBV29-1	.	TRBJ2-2	CSSRGDSDTGELFF	TGCAGCTCCAGAGGTGATTCAGACACCGGGGAGCTGTTTTTT
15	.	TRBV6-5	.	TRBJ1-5	CASSRRRGSNQPQHF	TGTGCCAGCAGTCGGCGAAGGGGTAGCAATCAGCCCCAGCATTTT
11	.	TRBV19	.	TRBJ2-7	CASNLGGEQYF	TGTGCCAGTAATCTAGGGGGCGAGCAGTACTTC
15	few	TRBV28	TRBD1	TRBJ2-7	CASSLSTGLLYEQYF	TGTGCCAGCAGTTTATCGACAGGGCTCCTCTACGAGCAGTACTTC
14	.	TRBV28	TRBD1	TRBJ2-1	CASRGGRSYNEQFF	TGTGCCAGCAGAGGGGGCAGGTCCTACAATGAGCAGTTCTTC
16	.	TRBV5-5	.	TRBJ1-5	CASSFAGGDSNQPQHF	TGTGCCAGCAGCTTTGCCGGCGGGGATAGCAATCAGCCCCAGCATTTT
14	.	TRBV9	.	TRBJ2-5	CASSATGWAETQYF	TGTGCCAGCAGCGCCACAGGGTGGGCAGAGACCCAGTACTTC
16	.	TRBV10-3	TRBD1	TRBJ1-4	CAISELLGQGTEKLFF	TGTGCCATCAGTGAGCTCTTAGGACAGGGGACTGAAAAACTGTTTTTT
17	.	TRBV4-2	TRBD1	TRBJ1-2	CASSPGTGKLGKDGYTF	TGTGCCAGCAGCCCCGGGACAGGGAAGTTGGGGAAGGATGGCTACACCTTC
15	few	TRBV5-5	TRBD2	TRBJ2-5	CASSLVLAGSETQYF	TGTGCCAGCAGCTTGGTTCTAGCGGGGTCTGAGACCCAGTACTTC
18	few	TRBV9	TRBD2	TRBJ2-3	CASSVGLAGGLGTDTQYF	TGTGCCAGCAGCGTAGGTCTAGCGGGGGGGCTAGGCACAGATACGCAGTATTTT
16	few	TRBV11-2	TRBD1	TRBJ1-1	CASSTIRDRGNTEAFF	TGTGCCAGCAGCACAATCCGGGACAGGGGGAACACTGAAGCTTTCTTT
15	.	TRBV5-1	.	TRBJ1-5	CASSLGTYSNQPQHF	TGCGCCAGCAGCTTGGGTACATATAGCAATCAGCCCCAGCATTTT
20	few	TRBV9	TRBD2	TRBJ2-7	CASSVELPASGRESSYEQYF	TGTGCCAGCAGCGTTGAACTGCCGGCTAGCGGGAGGGAAAGCTCCTACGAGCAGTACTTC
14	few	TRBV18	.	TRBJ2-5	CASSPAGERETQYF	TGTGCCAGCTCACCGGCAGGGGAGAGGGAGACCCAGTACTTC